This entry lists 27 T cell receptor beta chains sequenced from one sample in a study of shared clonotypes between healthy human individuals. Using immunoSEQ multiplex PCR, the repertoire was profiled, and TCRdb retains in-frame clones only, with some absent. The sample yields about 2.4 million clones, 93% seen once. Sequencing used naive CD4+ T cells from PBMCs. The subset is: CD45RA+ positively selected. The receptors derive from a man aged 18-30 years in good health. Some clones in this sample may be carry-over from other donors' samples.

The J gene is TRBJ2-2, the V gene TRBV18; D call uncertain. The CDR3 is 11 residues long. Germline assignment: CDR1 KGHSH and CDR2 LQKENI. V lost 4 bases and J 7 bases, leaving 4 bases between the germline ends. CDR3 protein: CASSRNGELFF. The CDR3 DNA follows: TGTGCCAGCTCACGGAACGGGGAGCTGTTTTTT.

In its sample, this clone was seen a few times. This chain uses TRBV30 with TRBJ1-1, with D perhaps matching TRBD1 (6 bases). The V and J ends lost 0 bases and 4 bases respectively, with 15 bases between them. The CDR3 consists of 15 residues. Germline V gene lookup returns CDR1 GTSNPN and CDR2 SVGIG (reference sequence). This CDR3 reads CAWSVRGGRVTEAFF. The CDR3 coding sequence is TGTGCCTGGAGTGTACGTGGGGGGCGCGTCACTGAAGCTTTCTTT.

The chain recombines TRBV4-3 with TRBJ2-3; the D is unclear. The CDR3 extends over 16 amino acids. The V end was cut by 5 bases, the J end by 4 bases, with 19 bases between. Germline-derived CDR1 and CDR2 are LGHNA and YSLEER. CDR3 coding DNA: TGCGCCAGCAGCTTAACAAACCCCAGACCCCCAGATACGCAGTATTTT. Translated: CASSLTNPRPPDTQYF.

With respect to this clone: Distinct nucleotide sequences in the sample also encode this CDR3. This sequence joins TRBV5-4 and TRBJ2-5; D gene uncertain. This CDR3 comprises 12 residues. Germline values: CDR1 SGHNT, CDR2 YYREEE (reference sequence). Trimming removed 2 bases at V and 2 bases at J, with 4 bases between. CDR3 DNA sequence: TGTGCCAGCAGCTTACTGCAAGAGACCCAGTACTTC. This sequence encodes CASSLLQETQYF. The variable domain in full, with the rest retrieved from reference TRBV5-4 and TRBJ2-5, is ETGVTQSPTHLIKTRGQQVTLRCSSQSGHNTVSWYQQALGQGPQFIFQYYREEENGRGNFPPRFSGLQFPNYSSELNVNALELDDSALYLCASSLLQETQYFGPGTRLLVL.

This CDR3 is CASSSDRGLGETQYF. CDR3 coding DNA: TGTGCCAGCAGCTCGGACAGGGGCTTGGGAGAGACCCAGTACTTC. The chain joins TRBV5-6 to TRBJ2-5; 9 bases align to TRBD1. CDR1 is SGHDT, CDR2 YYEEEE, per germline. The CDR3 has 15 residues. V dropped 3 bases and J dropped 4; count of bases not matched to a gene: 7.

The chain carries TRBV5-3 and TRBJ1-6, with D uncertain. TRBV5-3 is marked as an open reading frame, function uncertain. CDR3 size: 12 residues. Between the trimmed V and J ends, which lost 0 bases and 14 bases, there was a span of 9 bases. The CDR3 spells CARSLAGYTLHF. In nucleotides, the CDR3 is TGTGCCAGAAGCTTGGCCGGGTACACCCTCCACTTT.

As concerns this clone: At the DNA level, this CDR3 is encoded by other sequences in the same sample as well. The rearrangement uses TRBV6-1 and TRBJ2-3; perhaps TRBD1 as D (6 bases). The CDR3 totals 15 residues. The V and J ends lost 1 base and 0 bases respectively, with 8 bases between them. Germline V gene data show CDR1 as MNHNS and CDR2 as SASEGT. The CDR3 spells CASSEGTVSTDTQYF. CDR3 coding DNA: TGTGCCAGCAGTGAAGGGACAGTTAGCACAGATACGCAGTATTTT.

J is TRBJ1-2 and V is TRBV21-1. TRBV21-1 is given as a pseudogene. The CDR3 spans 14 residues. The CDR3, as DNA: TGTGCCAGCAGCGACGAGGCCGCTAACTATGGCTACACCTTC. Protein sequence: CASSDEAANYGYTF.

This chain links TRBV7-9 with TRBJ1-4, with no clear D. Looked up from germline, CDR1 is SEHNR and CDR2 is FQNEAQ (reference sequence). With 5 bases removed from V and 3 bases from J, the gap between germline ends came to 7 bases. This CDR3 is 13 amino acids long. The CDR3 sequence is CASSPEPNEKLFF. CDR3 nucleotide sequence: TGTGCCAGCAGCCCCGAACCTAATGAAAAACTGTTTTTT.

The V and J genes are TRBV5-4 and TRBJ1-1; the D is unclear. Germline V CDR1 and CDR2: SGHNT, YYREEE (reference sequence). V lost 2 bases to trimming and J lost 6 bases, with 11 bases between them. CDR3 length equals 13 residues. The CDR3 reads CASSFGPGAEAFF. Written as DNA, the CDR3 is TGTGCCAGCAGCTTTGGGCCCGGTGCTGAAGCTTTCTTT.

This chain joins TRBV5-1 and TRBJ2-7, with D uncertain. The CDR3 covers 15 residues. Germline CDR1 and CDR2: SGHRS and YFSETQ. V lost 4 bases and J lost 3, with 17 bases in between. The CDR3, as DNA: TGCGCCAGCAGCGTCGGCGGCAGCGCGATCTACGAGCAGTACTTC. It specifies CASSVGGSAIYEQYF.

This clone has just one count. This chain uses TRBV2 with TRBJ1-6; 9 nucleotides line up with TRBD1. The CDR3 totals 14 residues. The junction had 8 bases not matched to a gene; V was cut back by 7 bases and J by 10 bases. Germline loops: CDR1 SNHLY, CDR2 FYNNEI. This CDR3 is CASTPLTGGSPLHF. The CDR3 nucleotides are TGTGCCAGCACCCCATTGACAGGGGGATCACCCCTCCACTTT.

This clone has a single count. The gene calls are TRBV27 and TRBJ2-5; 8 nucleotides line up with TRBD2. Unmatched junction bases numbered 12, after V lost 4 bases and J lost 5 bases. Germline V gives CDR1 MNHEY, CDR2 SMNVEV (reference sequence). There are 16 residues in the CDR3. The CDR3 DNA follows: TGTGCCAGCAGTTATTCCAGCGGGGGAGGTATGGAGACCCAGTACTTC. Its translation: CASSYSSGGGMETQYF.

The chain carries TRBV28 and TRBJ1-1; D is undetermined. Germline V gene lookup returns CDR1 MDHEN and CDR2 SYDVKM. The ends were cut back, 3 bases at V and 3 bases at J, with 11 bases in the middle. The CDR3 sequence is 14 residues long. CDR3 sequence reads: CASSFGKKDTEAFF. DNA for the CDR3: TGTGCCAGCAGTTTCGGAAAGAAAGACACTGAAGCTTTCTTT. Together with reference TRBV28 and TRBJ1-1, the CDR3 gives the full variable domain: DVKVTQSSRYLVKRTGEKVFLECVQDMDHENMFWYRQDPGLGLRLIYFSYDVKMKEKGDIPEGYSVSREKKERFSLILESASTNQTSMYLCASSFGKKDTEAFFGQGTRLTVV.

The rearrangement joins TRBV27 to TRBJ1-5, with 7 bases that match TRBD1. V dropped 4 bases and J dropped 5; count of bases not matched to a gene: 2. The CDR3 runs 13 residues. Germline CDR1 MNHEY, CDR2 SMNVEV (reference sequence). In nucleotides, the CDR3 is TGTGCCAGCAGTTGGGACAGTCATCAGCCCCAGCATTTT. Translating it yields CASSWDSHQPQHF.

Details on this clone: The same CDR3 is also encoded by other DNA sequences in this sample. This rearrangement joins TRBV19 to TRBJ2-7, with 10 bases identical to TRBD1. Germline-derived CDR1 and CDR2 are LNHDA and SQIVND (reference sequence). This CDR3 contains 14 residues. V gave up 5 bases and J gave up 3 bases; unmatched junction bases: 4. The CDR3 here is CASSRQGAFYEQYF. In DNA form, the CDR3 reads TGTGCCAGTAGTCGACAGGGGGCTTTCTACGAGCAGTACTTC.

For this clone: The sample contains more than one DNA sequence encoding this CDR3. This chain joins TRBV18 and TRBJ2-1, with D unresolved. V was pared by 3 bases and J by 5 bases, with 8 bases between. The length of the CDR3 is 13 residues. Germline lookup yields CDR1 KGHSH and CDR2 LQKENI. Written as DNA, the CDR3 is TGTGCCAGCTCACCGGGTCGAAACAATGAGCAGTTCTTC. Protein: CASSPGRNNEQFF.

This clone was recorded once. V is TRBV7-3 and J is TRBJ2-1; 10 bases line up with TRBD2. After removal of 3 bases from V and 6 bases from J, the junction contained 5 bases not matched to a gene. Germline V gives CDR1 SGHTA, CDR2 FQGTGA. This CDR3 contains 15 residues. The CDR3 DNA reads as TGTGCCAGCAGCTTCCTCGGACTAGCGGCCAATGAGCAGTTCTTC. Protein sequence: CASSFLGLAANEQFF.

The rearrangement uses TRBV29-1 and TRBJ2-7; D is unresolved. Trimming took 3 bases from V and 2 from J, leaving 5 bases between them. The CDR3 consists of 11 residues. The germline CDR1 and CDR2 sequences are SQVTM and ANQGSEA. The CDR3 DNA sequence: TGCAGCGTTGAGGCAGCCTACGAGCAGTACTTC. It codes for CSVEAAYEQYF.

This clone was recorded once. The chain combines TRBV27 with TRBJ2-7; TRBD1 or TRBD2 may be the D gene (6 bases each). Germline V gives CDR1 MNHEY, CDR2 SMNVEV (reference sequence). The CDR3 loop spans 16 amino acids. Trimming shortened V by 5 bases and J by 3 bases, and 20 bases separated the two germline ends. This CDR3 is CASSPQGLRELYEQYF. The CDR3, as DNA: TGTGCCAGCAGTCCACAGGGACTTCGGGAACTCTACGAGCAGTACTTC.

A note on this clone: The same CDR3 also results from other DNA sequences found in this sample. The genes are TRBV7-2 and TRBJ2-1; D possibly corresponds to TRBD2 (7 bases). Trimming took off 3 bases at V and 8 bases at J, with 11 bases between the two ends. The CDR3 has 13 amino acids. Germline CDR1 and CDR2: SGHTA and FQGNSA. CDR3 residues: CASSLGGLDEQFF. DNA for the CDR3: TGTGCCAGCAGCTTGGGGGGGCTGGATGAGCAGTTCTTC. The whole variable domain, remainder taken from reference TRBV7-2 and TRBJ2-1, is GAGVSQSPSNKVTEKGKDVELRCDPISGHTALYWYRQSLGQGLEFLIYFQGNSAPDKSGLPSDRFSAERTGGSVSTLTIQRTQQEDSAVYLCASSLGGLDEQFFGPGTRLTVL.

The V call is TRBV5-5, the J call TRBJ2-1, with 11 bases fitting TRBD2. V trimming: 0 bases; J trimming: 3 bases; junction bases outside the gene matches: 2. The CDR3 length is 16 residues. Germline V gene lookup returns CDR1 SGHKS and CDR2 YYEKEE (reference sequence). The CDR3 DNA sequence: TGTGCCAGCAGCTTGGCCGGGACTAGCGGCTACAATGAGCAGTTCTTC. Amino acids: CASSLAGTSGYNEQFF.

The V and J genes are TRBV28 and TRBJ2-7, with D maybe TRBD1 (6 bases). V was trimmed by 3 bases and J by 6 bases, leaving 18 bases between them. Germline assignment: CDR1 MDHEN and CDR2 SYDVKM. This CDR3 comprises 15 residues. CDR3 protein: CASSLPARRGGEQYF. CDR3 nucleotide sequence: TGTGCCAGCAGTTTGCCGGCCCGCAGGGGCGGCGAGCAGTACTTC.

The rearrangement joins TRBV7-9 to TRBJ2-3; 8 bases agree with TRBD2. V shed 3 bases and J 2 bases; nucleotides not matched to a gene: 13. The CDR3 covers 18 residues. The germline V gene encodes CDR1 SEHNR and CDR2 FQNEAQ (reference sequence). CDR3: CASSFRPKKREPTDTQYF. DNA for the CDR3: TGTGCCAGCAGCTTCCGACCCAAGAAGCGGGAGCCCACAGATACGCAGTATTTT. Full variable domain (outside the CDR3, taken from reference TRBV7-9 and TRBJ2-3): DTGVSQNPRHKITKRGQNVTFRCDPISEHNRLYWYRQTLGQGPEFLTYFQNEAQLEKSRLLSDRFSAERPKGSFSTLEIQRTEQGDSAMYLCASSFRPKKREPTDTQYFGPGTRLTVL.

The chain combines TRBV7-8 with TRBJ1-4, with unresolved D. From germline, CDR1 is SGHVS and CDR2 FQNEAQ. The CDR3 runs to 16 residues. The V end was cut by 2 bases, the J end by 7 bases, with 17 bases between. The CDR3 loop is CASSLYGRLLGEKLFF. The DNA of the CDR3 is TGTGCCAGCAGCTTATATGGCAGGCTCTTGGGTGAAAAACTGTTTTTT.

The V gene is TRBV2, the J gene TRBJ2-7; 8 bases line up with TRBD1. This CDR3 is built from 14 residues. Germline V gene lookup returns CDR1 SNHLY and CDR2 FYNNEI. V lost 6 bases to trimming and J lost 3 bases; unmatched junction nucleotides: 7. The CDR3 loop reads CASSRDRSYYEQYF. The CDR3 DNA reads as TGTGCCAGCAGCCGGGACAGGAGCTACTACGAGCAGTACTTC.

The chain combines TRBV5-1 with TRBJ2-5, with 8 bases identical to TRBD2. There are 17 residues in the CDR3. Germline V gives CDR1 SGHRS, CDR2 YFSETQ. The V segment lost 1 base and the J segment 2 bases; nucleotides outside the gene matches: 10. Here the CDR3 DNA reads TGCGCCAGCAGCTTGTCCCCCAGCGGGAGTGCTCAAGAGACCCAGTACTTC. Protein: CASSLSPSGSAQETQYF.